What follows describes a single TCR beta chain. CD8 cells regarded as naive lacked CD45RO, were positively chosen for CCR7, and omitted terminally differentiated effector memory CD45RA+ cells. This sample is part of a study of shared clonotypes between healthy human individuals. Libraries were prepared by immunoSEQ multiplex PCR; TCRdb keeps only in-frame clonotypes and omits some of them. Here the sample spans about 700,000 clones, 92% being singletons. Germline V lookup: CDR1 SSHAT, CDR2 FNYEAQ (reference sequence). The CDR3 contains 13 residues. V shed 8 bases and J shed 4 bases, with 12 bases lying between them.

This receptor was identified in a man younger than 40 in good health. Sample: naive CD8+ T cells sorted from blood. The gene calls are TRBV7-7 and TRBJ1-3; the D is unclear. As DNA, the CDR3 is TGTGCCAGCTCCCGGACGGTCGGAAACACCATATATTTT. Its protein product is CASSRTVGNTIYF.